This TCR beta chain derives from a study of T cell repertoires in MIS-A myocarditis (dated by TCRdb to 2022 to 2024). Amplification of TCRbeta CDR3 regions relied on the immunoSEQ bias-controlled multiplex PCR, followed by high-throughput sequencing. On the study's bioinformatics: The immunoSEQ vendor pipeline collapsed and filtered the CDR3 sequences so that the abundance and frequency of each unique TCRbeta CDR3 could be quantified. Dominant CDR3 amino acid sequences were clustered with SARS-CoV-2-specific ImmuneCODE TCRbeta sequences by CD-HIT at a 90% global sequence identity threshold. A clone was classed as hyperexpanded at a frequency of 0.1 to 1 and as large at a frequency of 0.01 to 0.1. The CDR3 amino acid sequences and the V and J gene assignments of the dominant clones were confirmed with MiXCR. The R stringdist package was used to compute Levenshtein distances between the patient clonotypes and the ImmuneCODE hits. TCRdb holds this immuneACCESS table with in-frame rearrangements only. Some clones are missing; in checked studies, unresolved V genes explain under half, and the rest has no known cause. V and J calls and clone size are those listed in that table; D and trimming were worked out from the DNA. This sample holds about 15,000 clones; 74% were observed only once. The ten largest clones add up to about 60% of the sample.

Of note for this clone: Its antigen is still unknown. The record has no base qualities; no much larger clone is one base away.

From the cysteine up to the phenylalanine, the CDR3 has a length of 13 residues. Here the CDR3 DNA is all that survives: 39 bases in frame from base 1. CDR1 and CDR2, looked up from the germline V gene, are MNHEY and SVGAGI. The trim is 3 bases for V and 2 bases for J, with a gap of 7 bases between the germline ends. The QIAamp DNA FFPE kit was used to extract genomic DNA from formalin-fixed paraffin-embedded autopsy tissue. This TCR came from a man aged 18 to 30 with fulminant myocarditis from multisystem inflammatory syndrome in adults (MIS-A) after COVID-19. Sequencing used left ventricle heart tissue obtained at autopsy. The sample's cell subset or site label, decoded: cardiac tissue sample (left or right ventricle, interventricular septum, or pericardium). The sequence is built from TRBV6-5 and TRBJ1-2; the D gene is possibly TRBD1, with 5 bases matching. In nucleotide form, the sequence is TGTGCCAGCAGTTATGGGGGAAACTATGGCTACACCTTC. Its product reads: CASSYGGNYGYTF.